This TCR beta chain stems from a study of early T cells in non-severe SARS-CoV-2 infection. About the research overall: The chains were unpaired, and the sequenced material was bulk RNA from unsorted whole blood.

With regard to this clonotype: Its antigen remains unknown.

The protocol attached unique molecular identifiers to individual cDNA molecules. From the 5' RACE reads, TCRdb called clonotypes with MiXCR, one entry per CDR3 protein. The sample has 45,000 to 65,000 distinct CDR3 sequences, about 9.3% seen once; the top ten hold around 4%. Overall study findings and caveats: The matching step, a VDJdb search, favored anti-spike CD8 responses and missed private and CD4 specificities.

The sequenced sample consisted of whole blood. The clonotype was recovered from an adult who was a healthcare worker with PCR-confirmed SARS-CoV-2 infection or an uninfected control (not recorded which).

CDR3 region: CSAAGLAASTDTQYF. The CDR3 DNA sequence: TGCAGTGCTGCAGGACTAGCTGCTAGCACAGATACGCAGTATTTT. The V and J genes are TRBV20-1 and TRBJ2-3; 8 bases match TRBD2. The CDR3 loop spans 15 amino acids. Per germline, CDR1 DFQATT and CDR2 SNEGSKA (reference sequence). V lost 5 bases and J lost 0; bases outside the gene matches: 7.